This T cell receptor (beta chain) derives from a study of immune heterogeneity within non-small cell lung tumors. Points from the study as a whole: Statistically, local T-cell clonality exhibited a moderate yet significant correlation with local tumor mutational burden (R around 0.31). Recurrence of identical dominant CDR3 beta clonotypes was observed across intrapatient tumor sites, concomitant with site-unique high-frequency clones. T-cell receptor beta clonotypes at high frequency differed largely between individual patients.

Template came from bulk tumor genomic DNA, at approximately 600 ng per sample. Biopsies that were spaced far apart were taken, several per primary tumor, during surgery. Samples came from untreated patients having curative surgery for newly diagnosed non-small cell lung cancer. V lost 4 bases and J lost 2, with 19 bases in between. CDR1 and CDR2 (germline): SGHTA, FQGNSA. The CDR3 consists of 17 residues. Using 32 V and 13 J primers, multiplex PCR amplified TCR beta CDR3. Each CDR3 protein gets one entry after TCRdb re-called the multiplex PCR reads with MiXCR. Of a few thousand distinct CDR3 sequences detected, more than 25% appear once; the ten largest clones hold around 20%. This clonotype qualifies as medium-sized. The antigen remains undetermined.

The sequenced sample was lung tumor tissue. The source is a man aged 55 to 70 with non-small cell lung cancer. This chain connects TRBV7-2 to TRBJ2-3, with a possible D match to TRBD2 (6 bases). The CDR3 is CASSWSSGVPVTDTQYF. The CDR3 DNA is TGTGCCAGCAGCTGGTCGTCGGGAGTTCCCGTCACAGATACGCAGTATTTT.